The 5 T cell receptor beta chains below come from one sample, sequenced in a study of vaccination effects on CD4 cells after COVID-19. These receptors are not linked to any known antigen. Using viral peptide pools, the ViraFEST assay grew out antigen-specific CD4+ T cells prior to sequencing. When less than 12 days of culture had elapsed, CD4+ T cells were isolated. Participants were given two doses of BNT162b2 or mRNA-1273 vaccine. Using immunoSEQ multiplex PCR, the repertoire was profiled, and TCRdb retains in-frame clones only, with some absent. Among some 68,000 clones, about 80% were seen once, and the ten largest hold 1.2%. Sequenced material: CD4+ T cells from PBMCs cultured with HCoV-229E spike peptides, taken after COVID-19 vaccination. Every receptor here comes from a human donor who received a COVID-19 vaccine.

The chain combines TRBV6-6 with TRBJ2-6; 11 nucleotides match TRBD2. The V gene's germline CDR1 is MNHNY and CDR2 SVGAGI (reference sequence). Trimming took 8 bases from V and 0 from J; bases not matched to a gene: 3. The CDR3 has 16 residues. CDR3 nucleotides: TGTGCCAGCCAGACTAGCGGGACCTCTGGGGCCAACGTCCTGACTTTC. Protein product: CASQTSGTSGANVLTF.

V usage is TRBV10-3 and J usage is TRBJ1-3; D unclear. This CDR3 has 12 amino acids. V was pared by 7 bases and J by 8 bases, with 12 bases between. Germline V gene data show CDR1 as ENHRY and CDR2 as SYGVKD. CDR3 DNA: TGTGCCATCACAGAGTGGGGAGACACCATATATTTT. It yields the protein CAITEWGDTIYF.

The chain recombines TRBV28 with TRBJ1-1; no reliable D call. The CDR3 sequence is 15 residues long. The V end was cut by 8 bases, the J end by 1 base, with 17 bases between. CDR1 and CDR2 from the germline V gene are MDHEN and SYDVKM. The CDR3 nucleotides are TGTGCCAGCCCCCCCCCAGTGGGGAGGAACACTGAAGCTTTCTTT. Its translation is CASPPPVGRNTEAFF.

Written as DNA, the CDR3 is TGTGCCACCAGCAGTCCCGGGACGGTCAATTCACCCCTCCACTTT. Translated: CATSSPGTVNSPLHF. The chain is built from TRBV15 and TRBJ1-6; perhaps TRBD1 as D (5 bases). This CDR3 has 15 residues. Germline assignment: CDR1 LNHNV and CDR2 YYDKDF (reference sequence). Between the trimmed V and J ends, which lost 3 bases and 7 bases, there was a span of 13 bases.

The chain couples TRBV4-3 to TRBJ1-2, with D perhaps matching TRBD1 (6 bases). The germline V gene has CDR1 LGHNA and CDR2 YSLEER. The CDR3 contains 15 residues. Trimming left V 1 base short and J 2 bases short, with 11 bases between. CDR3 region: CASSQVQQGNYGYTF. The CDR3 region has the DNA TGCGCCAGCAGCCAAGTCCAACAGGGCAACTATGGCTACACCTTC.